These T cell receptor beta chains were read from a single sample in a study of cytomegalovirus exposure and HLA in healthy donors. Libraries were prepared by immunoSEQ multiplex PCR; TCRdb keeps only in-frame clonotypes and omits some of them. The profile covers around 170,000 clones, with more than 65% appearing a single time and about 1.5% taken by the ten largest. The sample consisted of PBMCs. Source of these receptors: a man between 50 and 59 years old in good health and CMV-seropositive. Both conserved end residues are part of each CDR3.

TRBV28 CASRAQSNQPQHF
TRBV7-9 CASSLTPGQGSDTQYF
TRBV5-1 CASSPKSGGGTEAFF
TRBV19 CASSKKPGLAGADTQYF
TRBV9 CASSVAGTGANYGYTF
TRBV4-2 CASSQRTGDQETQYF
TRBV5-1 CASSPTGSNEKLFF
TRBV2 CASSGGDRGSPLHF
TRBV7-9 CSSSLRTSGFPSETQYF
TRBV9 CASSGGEEWRGARSTDTQYF
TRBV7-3 CASSLQLAGGSDTQYF
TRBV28 CASSFGRGPSRRVTGELFF
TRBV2 CASSRDRAETQYF
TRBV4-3 CASSHGQLYGYTF
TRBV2 CASSEAGQGLSGYTF
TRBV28 CASSQNVGGGYTF
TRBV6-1 CASSEYPATGHSSGDGYTF
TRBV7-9 CASSTTEQPQHF
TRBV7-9 CASSLTGGGDEKLFF
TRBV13 CASKRLAGGPDEQYF